This entry lists 24 T cell receptor beta chains sequenced from one sample in a study of identifying expanded T cells in peripheral blood. Libraries were prepared by immunoSEQ multiplex PCR; TCRdb keeps only in-frame clonotypes and omits some of them. Found here are around 130,000 clones, 65% to 90% of them singletons; the top ten hold about 8%. The sequencing input was blood. These receptors all stem from a person aged 18 to 70 in good health.

The V call is TRBV6-5, the J call TRBJ2-7, with a tentative D call TRBD1 (6 bases). The CDR3 runs 15 residues. Germline V gene lookup returns CDR1 MNHEY and CDR2 SVGAGI. V gave up 6 bases and J gave up 2 bases, with 17 bases separating them. The CDR3 DNA is TGTGCCAGCAGACCCCGGCAGGGGAGCGCCTACGAGCAGTACTTC. Amino acids: CASRPRQGSAYEQYF.

This chain connects TRBV18 to TRBJ2-1, with 11 bases aligning to TRBD2. The J segment lost 4 bases and the V segment lost 5 bases, leaving 4 bases of the junction unmatched. The CDR3 runs to 15 residues. Germline V gene sequence: CDR1 KGHSH, CDR2 LQKENI. The CDR3 region has the DNA TGTGCCAGCTCAGTGACTAGCGGGGTTTACAATGAGCAGTTCTTC. The encoded protein is CASSVTSGVYNEQFF. The full variable domain, completed using reference TRBV18 and TRBJ2-1, is NAGVMQNPRHLVRRRGQEARLRCSPMKGHSHVYWYRQLPEEGLKFMVYLQKENIIDESGMPKERFSAEFPKEGPSILRIQQVVRGDSAAYFCASSVTSGVYNEQFFGPGTRLTVL.

This clone was seen a handful of times. The chain uses TRBV5-1 and TRBJ2-5, with 7 bases that match TRBD2. The junction had 9 bases not matched to a gene; V was cut back by 0 bases and J by 4 bases. Germline values: CDR1 SGHRS, CDR2 YFSETQ. The CDR3 is made up of 16 amino acids. CDR3 amino acids: CASSLEGLRPGETQYF. Here the CDR3 DNA reads TGCGCCAGCAGCTTGGAGGGACTACGACCGGGAGAGACCCAGTACTTC.

V and J are TRBV6-6 and TRBJ1-1; no clear D gene. The germline V gene has CDR1 MNHNY and CDR2 SVGAGI (reference sequence). CDR3 length: 12 residues. Trimming pared 0 bases from V and 1 base from J, leaving 0 bases between. The CDR3 loop is CASSYSNTEAFF. The CDR3 DNA reads as TGTGCCAGCAGTTACTCGAACACTGAAGCTTTCTTT.

V gene TRBV2 combines with J gene TRBJ1-5; TRBD1 is a possible D gene (6 bases). Germline V gene lookup returns CDR1 SNHLY and CDR2 FYNNEI. This CDR3 has 15 amino acids. Trimming took 6 bases from V and 2 from J, leaving 14 bases between them. The CDR3 protein is CASSGTQVGNQPQHF. The CDR3, as DNA: TGTGCCAGCAGCGGGACACAGGTTGGCAATCAGCCCCAGCATTTT.

The chain joins TRBV5-1 to TRBJ1-3, with a possible D match to TRBD1 (6 bases). Per germline, CDR1 SGHRS and CDR2 YFSETQ. V dropped 5 bases and J dropped 0 bases, with 15 bases sitting between them. The CDR3 length is 16 residues. The CDR3 region is CASSFSGVHSGNTIYF. In nucleotides, the CDR3 is TGCGCCAGCAGTTTTTCAGGGGTCCACTCTGGAAACACCATATATTTT.

CDR3 sequence reads: CASKGLAGAATQYF. The CDR3 DNA is TGTGCCAGCAAGGGACTAGCGGGAGCGGCTACGCAGTATTTT. This chain uses TRBV6-6 with TRBJ2-3, with TRBD2 matching 14 bases. Germline trimming cut 7 bases from V and 8 bases from J; bases unmatched to any gene: 5. In germline, CDR1 is MNHNY, CDR2 SVGAGI (reference sequence). The CDR3 consists of 14 residues.

J is TRBJ2-7 and V is TRBV18, with D tentatively TRBD1 (5 bases). Per germline, CDR1 KGHSH and CDR2 LQKENI. The V gene lost 1 base and the J gene lost 2 bases, with 12 bases spanning the gap. The CDR3 consists of 15 residues. The CDR3 sequence: CASSPLGQGTYEQYF. The DNA of the CDR3 is TGTGCCAGCTCACCACTCGGGCAGGGCACCTACGAGCAGTACTTC.

The chain has TRBV25-1 and TRBJ2-7; D is uncertain. Germline loops: CDR1 MGHDK, CDR2 SYGVNS. The V end was cut by 2 bases, the J end by 6 bases, with 14 bases between. CDR3 length: 14 amino acids. DNA of the CDR3: TGTGCCAGCAGTGAACCCCCCCTCACCTCCGAGCAGTACTTC. This translates into CASSEPPLTSEQYF.

This clone was counted between two and nine times. The V call is TRBV9, the J call TRBJ1-5, with TRBD1 as a possible D gene (6 bases). V gave up 4 bases and J gave up 7 bases, with 12 bases separating them. The CDR3 consists of 13 residues. Germline values: CDR1 SGDLS, CDR2 YYNGEE. The CDR3 DNA reads as TGTGCCAGCAGCATTAACAGGGCCCAGCCCCAGCATTTT. It encodes CASSINRAQPQHF.

V and J are TRBV6-5 and TRBJ2-5; possibly TRBD1 or TRBD2 for D (7 bases each). Per the germline V gene, CDR1 is MNHEY and CDR2 is SVGAGI. V was clipped by 4 bases and J by 1 base, with 13 bases between them. CDR3 length: 15 amino acids. The CDR3 loop is CASSSSGTVQETQYF. The CDR3 bases are TGTGCCAGCAGTTCCAGCGGGACAGTCCAAGAGACCCAGTACTTC.

This sequence joins TRBV10-3 and TRBJ2-6, with D hard to call. CDR1 is ENHRY, CDR2 SYGVKD, per germline. The CDR3 contains 11 residues. The V end lost 8 bases, the J end lost 4 bases, and 3 bases lay between the germline ends. CDR3 amino acids: CAIAGANVLTF. The CDR3 DNA sequence: TGTGCCATCGCCGGGGCCAACGTCCTGACTTTC.

CDR3 region: CASSLLPGQGNGAGELFF. The CDR3 DNA follows: TGTGCCAGCAGCCTTCTACCGGGACAGGGGAATGGGGCCGGGGAGCTGTTTTTT. This chain links TRBV7-9 with TRBJ2-2; 10 nucleotides match TRBD1. This CDR3 has 18 residues. Trimming took 5 bases from V and 6 from J; bases not matched to a gene: 15. Germline CDR1 reads SEHNR; CDR2 reads FQNEAQ (reference sequence).

This clone was observed a few times. The genes are TRBV6-5 and TRBJ2-7; the D gene could be TRBD1 or TRBD2 (5 bases each). The CDR3 runs 14 residues. CDR1 and CDR2 (germline): MNHEY, SVGAGI. V shed 2 bases and J shed 2 bases, with 10 bases lying between them. CDR3 nucleotides: TGTGCCAGCAGTTACCTGGGACCTACCTACGAGCAGTACTTC. Translated: CASSYLGPTYEQYF.

CDR3 sequence (DNA): TGTGCCAGCAGTCCACAGGGGATCGATGGCTACACCTTC. This sequence encodes CASSPQGIDGYTF. The chain links TRBV2 to TRBJ1-2, with 7 bases aligning to TRBD1. V gave up 5 bases and J gave up 6 bases; unmatched junction bases: 6. CDR1 and CDR2 (germline): SNHLY, FYNNEI. The CDR3 consists of 13 residues.

The count of this clone is one. V is TRBV19 and J is TRBJ1-4, with D perhaps matching TRBD1 (5 bases). The CDR3 consists of 15 residues. Per the germline V gene, CDR1 is LNHDA and CDR2 is SQIVND (reference sequence). The V and J ends lost 4 bases and 6 bases respectively, with 15 bases between them. CDR3 amino acids: CASSRPRGGDEKLFF. The CDR3 DNA follows: TGTGCCAGTAGTAGGCCCCGGGGCGGAGATGAAAAACTGTTTTTT.

The rearrangement links TRBV30 to TRBJ2-7, with D maybe TRBD2 (7 bases). V was shortened by 3 bases and J by 0 bases, with 12 bases between the two germline ends. The CDR3 covers 14 residues. Germline loops: CDR1 GTSNPN, CDR2 SVGIG (reference sequence). CDR3 in DNA: TGTGCCTGGAGAGCGGGACAACGCTCCTACGAGCAGTACTTC. Its protein product is CAWRAGQRSYEQYF.

This chain joins TRBV18 and TRBJ2-5; 7 bases match TRBD1. The V and J ends lost 3 bases and 5 bases, in that order; junction bases with no gene match: 9. CDR3 length: 15 amino acids. The V gene's germline CDR1 is KGHSH and CDR2 LQKENI. In nucleotides, the CDR3 is TGTGCCAGCTCACCGCAGGGGGTTGATTTGGAGACCCAGTACTTC. It encodes CASSPQGVDLETQYF.

The chain employs TRBV7-9 and TRBJ1-1; D may be TRBD1 (5 bases). Germline V CDR1 and CDR2: SEHNR, FQNEAQ (reference sequence). The ends were cut back, 4 bases at V and 6 bases at J, with 18 bases in the middle. The CDR3 spans 15 residues. For the CDR3, the DNA is TGTGCCAGCAGCTCCTCAGACAGAGGGAGGGCTGAAGCTTTCTTT. Its protein product is CASSSSDRGRAEAFF.

The V gene is TRBV7-9, the J gene TRBJ1-1; 8 bases match TRBD1. Germline-derived CDR1 and CDR2 are SEHNR and FQNEAQ (reference sequence). V gave up 0 bases and J gave up 2 bases; unmatched junction bases: 2. CDR3 length equals 15 residues. The CDR3 protein is CASSLADRGNTEAFF. For the CDR3, the DNA is TGTGCCAGCAGCTTAGCAGACAGGGGCAACACTGAAGCTTTCTTT.

The chain has TRBV29-1 and TRBJ1-3, with D unclear. This CDR3 comprises 13 residues. Looked up from germline, CDR1 is SQVTM and CDR2 is ANQGSEA. V was cut by 0 bases and J by 4 bases, with 7 bases left in between. CDR3 sequence reads: CSVEDKAGNTIYF. The CDR3 DNA follows: TGCAGCGTTGAAGATAAGGCAGGAAACACCATATATTTT.

J is TRBJ2-7 and V is TRBV28; tentative D call: TRBD2 (6 bases). This CDR3 has 18 amino acids. The V and J ends lost 5 bases and 3 bases respectively, with 26 bases between them. The germline CDR1 and CDR2 sequences are MDHEN and SYDVKM. In nucleotides, the CDR3 is TGTGCCAGCAGTGCCCTGGGAGGTGGGCTACCCGGCCTCTACGAGCAGTACTTC. The encoded protein is CASSALGGGLPGLYEQYF.

This clone turned up a few times. V usage is TRBV9 and J usage is TRBJ1-1; TRBD1 agrees at 7 bases. This CDR3 is 18 amino acids long. From germline, CDR1 is SGDLS and CDR2 YYNGEE. Trimming at V came to 0 bases and at J to 5 bases, leaving 16 bases not matched to a gene. The CDR3 bases are TGTGCCAGCAGCGTAGATGGCCGGGACAGCGTCGTTGGAACTGAAGCTTTCTTT. Its translation is CASSVDGRDSVVGTEAFF.

The rearrangement uses TRBV6-1 and TRBJ2-5; D remains unclear. Germline lookup yields CDR1 MNHNS and CDR2 SASEGT. With 4 bases removed from V and 1 base from J, the gap between germline ends came to 16 bases. The CDR3 loop spans 16 amino acids. CDR3 sequence: CASSGHGVGPQETQYF. The CDR3, as DNA: TGTGCCAGCAGTGGTCATGGGGTGGGTCCCCAAGAGACCCAGTACTTC.